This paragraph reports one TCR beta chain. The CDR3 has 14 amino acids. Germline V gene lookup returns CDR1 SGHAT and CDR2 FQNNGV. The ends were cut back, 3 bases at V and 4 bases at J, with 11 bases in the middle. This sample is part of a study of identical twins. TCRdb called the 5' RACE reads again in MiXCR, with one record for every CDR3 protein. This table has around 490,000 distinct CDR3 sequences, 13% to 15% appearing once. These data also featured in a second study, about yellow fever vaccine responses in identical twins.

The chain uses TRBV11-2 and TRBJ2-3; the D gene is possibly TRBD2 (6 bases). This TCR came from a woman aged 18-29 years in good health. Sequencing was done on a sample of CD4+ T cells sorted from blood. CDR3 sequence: CASSFLWGADTQYF. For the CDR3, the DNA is TGTGCCAGCAGCTTCCTTTGGGGGGCAGATACGCAGTATTTT.